There are a few counts of the clone carrying this T cell receptor beta chain. The antigen remains undetermined. The source of the sample is a study of CD4 T cells in relation to SARS-CoV-2 and coronaviruses. The repertoire was sequenced with immunoSEQ multiplex PCR; TCRdb's copy has only in-frame clones and lacks some. The sample contains under 65,000 clones, more than 80% of which appear only once. CD4+ T cells from unexposed donors were obtained before the COVID-19 pandemic (2011-2018). Germline CDR1 and CDR2: SGDLS and YYNGEE. The CDR3 sequence is 16 residues long. Between the trimmed V and J ends, which lost 3 bases and 1 base, there was a span of 13 bases. Notes on the study in general: Pre-pandemic and post-infection samples never came from the same donor. In around 63% of donors, memory CD4+ clonotypes crossrecognized SARS-CoV-2 and at least one common cold coronavirus spike. The cross-reactivity analysis covered only spike protein, not other viral proteins. The assay detects memory recall responses, not culture-primed primary responses.

Source material: memory CD4+ T cells from PBMCs. The clonotype was recovered from a human donor in good health. The chain has TRBV9 and TRBJ2-2; D is perhaps TRBD1 or TRBD2 (8 bases each). CDR3 nucleotide sequence: TGTGCCAGCAGCGAGCGGGGGACAGGGAACACCGGGGAGCTGTTTTTT. Its translation is CASSERGTGNTGELFF.